This passage covers 14 T cell receptor beta chains from one sample sequenced in a study of OX40 agonist ivuxolimab in advanced cancers. Libraries were prepared by immunoSEQ multiplex PCR; TCRdb keeps only in-frame clonotypes and omits some of them. The repertoire consists of about 55,000 clones, with more than 70% occurring once and the leading ten covering approximately 4.6%. The sequences come from CD4+ or CD8+ T cells sorted from blood, collected in a trial of the OX40 agonist ivuxolimab. All receptors derive from an adult with an advanced solid tumor such as melanoma, head and neck, liver or kidney cancer.

In its sample, this clone was seen once. One junction end does not reproduce the germline sequence, and a read error may be involved. This sequence joins TRBV7-2 and TRBJ2-5, with TRBD2 matching over 11 bases. Per germline, CDR1 SGHTA and CDR2 FQGNSA. This CDR3 has 15 amino acids. The CDR3: CASSLAGGRPETQYF. The CDR3 nucleotides read TGTGCCAGCAGCCTAGCGGGGGGACGCCCAGAGACCCAGTACTTC.

The gene calls are TRBV19 and TRBJ2-2; 8 nucleotides align to TRBD1. The CDR3 loop spans 16 amino acids. CDR1 LNHDA and CDR2 SQIVND come from the germline V gene (reference sequence). V shed 1 base and J 3 bases; nucleotides not matched to a gene: 4. CDR3 coding DNA: TGTGCCAGTAGTATAGGGACAGGGCCGGACACCGGGGAGCTGTTTTTT. Its translation: CASSIGTGPDTGELFF. The whole variable domain, remainder taken from reference TRBV19 and TRBJ2-2, is DGGITQSPKYLFRKEGQNVTLSCEQNLNHDAMYWYRQDPGQGLRLIYYSQIVNDFQKGDIAEGYSVSREKKESFPLTVTSAQKNPTAFYLCASSIGTGPDTGELFFGEGSRLTVL.

The chain employs TRBV27 and TRBJ2-2; 13 nucleotides align to TRBD2. This CDR3 contains 17 residues. Germline loops: CDR1 MNHEY, CDR2 SMNVEV (reference sequence). V shed 6 bases, J shed 4 bases, and the junction held 8 bases outside the gene matches. CDR3 bases: TGTGCCAGCAGCCCGGGACTAGCGGGGTCACTCACCGGGGAGCTGTTTTTT. This codes for CASSPGLAGSLTGELFF.

The chain has TRBV20-1 and TRBJ2-5; no clear D gene. This CDR3 has 11 residues. Germline V CDR1 and CDR2: DFQATT, SNEGSKA (reference sequence). The V gene lost 1 base and the J gene lost 3 bases, with 3 bases spanning the gap. The CDR3 here is CSARGKETQYF. In DNA form, the CDR3 reads TGCAGTGCTAGAGGGAAAGAGACCCAGTACTTC.

The V and J genes are TRBV4-2 and TRBJ1-5, with D tentatively TRBD1 (5 bases). Germline V gene lookup returns CDR1 LGHNA and CDR2 YNFKEQ. With 0 bases removed from V and 8 bases from J, the gap between germline ends came to 14 bases. This CDR3 has 15 amino acids. This CDR3 reads CASSQDRGGSKPQHF. The CDR3 DNA follows: TGTGCCAGCAGCCAAGATCGGGGGGGTTCGAAGCCCCAGCATTTT.

J is TRBJ2-7 and V is TRBV11-3, with TRBD2 identical over 13 bases. The CDR3 spans 19 residues. The V and J ends lost 5 bases and 0 bases, in that order; junction bases with no gene match: 13. Germline assignment: CDR1 SGHNT and CDR2 YENEEA. In DNA, the CDR3 is TGTGCCAGCAGCCCGAGTCCGGGACTAGCGGGAAGCTTCTCCTACGAGCAGTACTTC. This codes for CASSPSPGLAGSFSYEQYF.

This clone was picked up a small number of times. The chain links TRBV19 to TRBJ2-5; 12 bases agree with TRBD2. Germline-derived CDR1 and CDR2 are LNHDA and SQIVND (reference sequence). Germline trimming cut 8 bases from V and 2 bases from J; bases unmatched to any gene: 9. The CDR3 consists of 16 residues. The CDR3 sequence is CASGRTSGAQQETQYF. CDR3 sequence (DNA): TGTGCCAGTGGAAGGACTAGCGGGGCCCAGCAAGAGACCCAGTACTTC.

The chain has TRBV7-2 and TRBJ2-2; D ambiguous. The V end was cut by 5 bases, the J end by 3 bases, with 10 bases between. The CDR3 is 14 residues long. The germline V gene encodes CDR1 SGHTA and CDR2 FQGNSA. CDR3 region: CASSLYADTGELFF. The CDR3 region has the DNA TGTGCCAGCAGCCTGTATGCGGACACCGGGGAGCTGTTTTTT.

The sample holds one count of this clone. The chain has TRBV5-1 and TRBJ2-3, with D possibly being TRBD1 or TRBD2 (5 bases each). CDR1 and CDR2 (germline): SGHRS, YFSETQ. Trimming removed 3 bases at V and 1 base at J, with 15 bases between. This CDR3 has 16 amino acids. The CDR3 is CASSSTGTPGTDTQYF. The CDR3 DNA reads TGCGCCAGCAGCTCGACCGGGACCCCCGGCACAGATACGCAGTATTTT.

The V and J genes are TRBV6-1 and TRBJ2-3; TRBD2 agrees at 8 bases. Germline CDR1 and CDR2: MNHNS and SASEGT. The CDR3 loop spans 14 amino acids. Germline trimming cut 7 bases from V and 5 bases from J; bases unmatched to any gene: 8. The DNA for the CDR3 is TGTGCCAGCAAGGGAGGTCGGGAGGGAGATACGCAGTATTTT. Encoded protein: CASKGGREGDTQYF.

This chain uses TRBV6-6 with TRBJ2-2; D ambiguous. Trimming removed 7 bases from V and 0 bases from J, with 9 bases in between. The germline V gene has CDR1 MNHNY and CDR2 SVGAGI (reference sequence). The CDR3 extends over 14 amino acids. The DNA of the CDR3 is TGTGCCAGCAACGAACGCGCGAACACCGGGGAGCTGTTTTTT. This codes for CASNERANTGELFF.

This clone has more than one count but fewer than ten. V and J are TRBV2 and TRBJ2-5; TRBD2 is a possible D gene (6 bases). CDR3 size: 14 residues. CDR1 is SNHLY, CDR2 FYNNEI, per germline. Trimming stripped 8 bases from V and 7 bases from J, with 20 bases between. The CDR3 DNA reads as TGTGCCAGCCAGGAACTAGCAACACTCGGGACCCAGTACTTC. It yields the protein CASQELATLGTQYF.

The genes are TRBV7-2 and TRBJ1-5; no clear D gene. The germline V gene encodes CDR1 SGHTA and CDR2 FQGNSA. The CDR3 covers 13 residues. Trimming took off 1 base at V and 5 bases at J, with 6 bases between the two ends. In nucleotides, the CDR3 is TGTGCCAGCAGCTTAGGAAGAGATCAGCCCCAGCATTTT. As protein: CASSLGRDQPQHF.

The chain links TRBV9 to TRBJ2-3; 9 positions match TRBD1. The ends lost 8 bases at V and 1 base at J; junction bases unmatched: 11. Germline V CDR1 and CDR2: SGDLS, YYNGEE. The CDR3 has 16 residues. For the CDR3, the DNA is TGTGCCAGTGGTACAGGGGGCGCGTGGGGCACAGATACGCAGTATTTT. This translates into CASGTGGAWGTDTQYF.